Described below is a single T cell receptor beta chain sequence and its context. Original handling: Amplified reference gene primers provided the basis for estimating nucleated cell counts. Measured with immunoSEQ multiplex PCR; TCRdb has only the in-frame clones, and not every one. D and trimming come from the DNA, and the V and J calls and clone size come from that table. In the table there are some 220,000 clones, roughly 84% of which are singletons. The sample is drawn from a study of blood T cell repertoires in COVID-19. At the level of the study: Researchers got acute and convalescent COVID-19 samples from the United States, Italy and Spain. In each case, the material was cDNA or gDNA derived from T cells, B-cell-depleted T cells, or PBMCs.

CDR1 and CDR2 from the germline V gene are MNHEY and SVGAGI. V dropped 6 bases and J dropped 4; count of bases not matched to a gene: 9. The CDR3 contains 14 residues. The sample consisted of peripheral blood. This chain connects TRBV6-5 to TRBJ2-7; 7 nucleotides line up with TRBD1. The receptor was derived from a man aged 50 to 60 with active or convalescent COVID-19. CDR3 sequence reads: CASSRRQGVYEQYV. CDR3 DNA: TGTGCCAGCAGCCGAAGACAGGGAGTATACGAGCAGTACGTC.